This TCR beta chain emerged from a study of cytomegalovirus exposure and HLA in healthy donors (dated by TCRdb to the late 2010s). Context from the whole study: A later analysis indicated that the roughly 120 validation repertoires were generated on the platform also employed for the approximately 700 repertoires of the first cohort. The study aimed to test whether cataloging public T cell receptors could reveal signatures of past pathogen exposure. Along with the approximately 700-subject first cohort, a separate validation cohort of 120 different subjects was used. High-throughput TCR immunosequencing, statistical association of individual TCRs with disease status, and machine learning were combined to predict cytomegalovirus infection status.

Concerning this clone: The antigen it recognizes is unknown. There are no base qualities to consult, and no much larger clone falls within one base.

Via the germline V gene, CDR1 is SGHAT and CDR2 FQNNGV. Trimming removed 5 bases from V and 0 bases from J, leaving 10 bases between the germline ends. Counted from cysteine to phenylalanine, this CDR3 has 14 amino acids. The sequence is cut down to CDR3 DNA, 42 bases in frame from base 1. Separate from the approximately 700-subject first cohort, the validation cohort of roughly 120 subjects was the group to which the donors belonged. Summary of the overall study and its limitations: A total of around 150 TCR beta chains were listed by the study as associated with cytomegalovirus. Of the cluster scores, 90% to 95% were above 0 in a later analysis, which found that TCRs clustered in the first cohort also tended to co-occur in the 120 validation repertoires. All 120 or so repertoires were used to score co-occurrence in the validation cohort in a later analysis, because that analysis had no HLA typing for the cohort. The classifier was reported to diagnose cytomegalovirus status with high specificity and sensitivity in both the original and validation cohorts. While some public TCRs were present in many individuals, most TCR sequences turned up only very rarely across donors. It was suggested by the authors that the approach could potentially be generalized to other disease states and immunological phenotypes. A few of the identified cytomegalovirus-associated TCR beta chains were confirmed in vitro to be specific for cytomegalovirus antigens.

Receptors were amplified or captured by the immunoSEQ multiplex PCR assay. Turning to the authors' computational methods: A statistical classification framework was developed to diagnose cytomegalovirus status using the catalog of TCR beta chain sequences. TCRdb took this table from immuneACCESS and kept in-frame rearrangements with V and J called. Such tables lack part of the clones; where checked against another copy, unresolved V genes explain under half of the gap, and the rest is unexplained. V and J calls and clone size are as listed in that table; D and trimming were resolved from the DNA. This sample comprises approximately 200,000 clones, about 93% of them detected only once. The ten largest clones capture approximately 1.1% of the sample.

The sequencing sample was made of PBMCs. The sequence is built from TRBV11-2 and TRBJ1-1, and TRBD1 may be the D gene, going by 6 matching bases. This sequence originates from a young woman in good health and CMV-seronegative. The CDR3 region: CASSLNRVNTEAFF. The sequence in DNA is TGTGCCAGCAGCCTTAACAGGGTGAACACTGAAGCTTTCTTT.